What follows is one TCR beta chain and its context. Its target is not known. The sample originates from a study of shared clonotypes between healthy human individuals. Study-wide points: About 5% of naive CD4 clonotypes were common to several donors. Generation probabilities of non-shared clonotypes were lower (relative to those shared by all four donors). In the sorted subsets, rarefaction showed sequencing was incomplete despite large depth.

Profiling relied on immunoSEQ multiplex PCR, and the TCRdb table lists in-frame clones only, not all of them. The data contain around 2.1 million clones, approximately 94% of them seen just once; the ten biggest clones take up approximately 1.7%. Naive CD8 cells comprised CD45RO-negative, CCR7-positively selected cells, excluding terminally differentiated effector memory CD45RA+ cells. Sequenced sample: naive CD8+ T cells from PBMCs. The receptor comes from a young man in good health. Some clones in this sample may be carry-over from other donors' samples.

The DNA of the CDR3 is TGTGCCAGTAGTGAGTTCCTCCAAGAGACCCAGTACTTC. Its protein product is CASSEFLQETQYF. The chain carries TRBV19 and TRBJ2-5; D remains ambiguous. V shed 5 bases and J shed 1 base, with 8 bases lying between them. The CDR3 totals 13 residues. From germline, CDR1 is LNHDA and CDR2 SQIVND (reference sequence).